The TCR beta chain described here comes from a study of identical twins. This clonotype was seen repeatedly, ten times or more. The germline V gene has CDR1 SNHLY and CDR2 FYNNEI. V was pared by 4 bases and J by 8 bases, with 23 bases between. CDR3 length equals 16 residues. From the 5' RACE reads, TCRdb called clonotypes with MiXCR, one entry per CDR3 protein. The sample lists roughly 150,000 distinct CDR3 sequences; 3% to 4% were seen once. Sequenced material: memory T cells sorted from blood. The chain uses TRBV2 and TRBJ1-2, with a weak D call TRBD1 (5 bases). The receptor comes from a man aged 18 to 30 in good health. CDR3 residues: CASSVGWVGREEGYTF. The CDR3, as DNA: TGTGCCAGCAGTGTCGGCTGGGTGGGCAGGGAGGAGGGCTACACCTTC.